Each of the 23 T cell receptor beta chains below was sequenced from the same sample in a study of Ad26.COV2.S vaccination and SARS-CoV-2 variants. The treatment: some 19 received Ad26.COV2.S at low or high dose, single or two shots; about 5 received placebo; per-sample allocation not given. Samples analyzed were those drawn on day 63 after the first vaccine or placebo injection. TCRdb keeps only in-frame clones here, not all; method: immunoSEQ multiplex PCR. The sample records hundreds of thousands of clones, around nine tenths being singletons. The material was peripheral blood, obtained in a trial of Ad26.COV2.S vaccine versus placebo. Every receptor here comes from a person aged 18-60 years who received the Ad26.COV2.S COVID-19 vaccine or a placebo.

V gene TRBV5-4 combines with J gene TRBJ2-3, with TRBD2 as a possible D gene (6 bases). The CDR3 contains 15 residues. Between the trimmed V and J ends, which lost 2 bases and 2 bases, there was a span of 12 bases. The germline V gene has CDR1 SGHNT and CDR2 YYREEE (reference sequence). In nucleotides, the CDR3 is TGTGCCAGCAGCTTCAGGGAGGCGGCCACAGATACGCAGTATTTT. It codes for CASSFREAATDTQYF.

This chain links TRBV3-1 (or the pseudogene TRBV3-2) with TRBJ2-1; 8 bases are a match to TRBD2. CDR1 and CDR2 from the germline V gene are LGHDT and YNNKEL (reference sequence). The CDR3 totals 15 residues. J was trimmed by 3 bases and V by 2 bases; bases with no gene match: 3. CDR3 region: CASSQTSGIYNEQFF. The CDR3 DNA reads TGTGCCAGCAGCCAAACTAGCGGCATCTACAATGAGCAGTTCTTC.

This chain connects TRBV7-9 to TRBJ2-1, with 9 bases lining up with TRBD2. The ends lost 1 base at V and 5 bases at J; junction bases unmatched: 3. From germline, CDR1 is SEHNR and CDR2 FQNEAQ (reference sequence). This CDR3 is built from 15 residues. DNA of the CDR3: TGTGCCAGCAGCTTAGGACTAGCGGCCCACAATGAGCAGTTCTTC. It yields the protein CASSLGLAAHNEQFF.

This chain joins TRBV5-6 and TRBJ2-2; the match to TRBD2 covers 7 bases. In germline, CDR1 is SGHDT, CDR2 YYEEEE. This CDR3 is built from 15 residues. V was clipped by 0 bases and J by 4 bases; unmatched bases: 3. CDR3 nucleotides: TGTGCCAGCAGCTTGGGCGGCGGGGGCACCGGGGAGCTGTTTTTT. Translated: CASSLGGGGTGELFF.

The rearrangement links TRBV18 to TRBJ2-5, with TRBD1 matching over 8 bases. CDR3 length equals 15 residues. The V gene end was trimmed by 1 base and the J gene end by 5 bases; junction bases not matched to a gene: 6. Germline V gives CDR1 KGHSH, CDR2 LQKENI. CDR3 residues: CASSPRTGSGETQYF. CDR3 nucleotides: TGTGCCAGCTCACCACGGACAGGGTCGGGGGAGACCCAGTACTTC.

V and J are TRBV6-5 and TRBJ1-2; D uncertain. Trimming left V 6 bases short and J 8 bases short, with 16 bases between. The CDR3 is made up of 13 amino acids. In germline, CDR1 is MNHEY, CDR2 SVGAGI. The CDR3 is CASRARRAAGYTF. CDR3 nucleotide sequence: TGTGCCAGCAGAGCCCGGAGAGCGGCAGGCTACACCTTC.

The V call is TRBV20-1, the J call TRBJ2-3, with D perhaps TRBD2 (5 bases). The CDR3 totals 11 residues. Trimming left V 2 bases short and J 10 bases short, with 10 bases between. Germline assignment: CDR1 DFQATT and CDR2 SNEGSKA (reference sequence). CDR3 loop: CSARTSSAQYF. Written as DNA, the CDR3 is TGCAGTGCTAGAACTAGTTCCGCGCAGTATTTT.

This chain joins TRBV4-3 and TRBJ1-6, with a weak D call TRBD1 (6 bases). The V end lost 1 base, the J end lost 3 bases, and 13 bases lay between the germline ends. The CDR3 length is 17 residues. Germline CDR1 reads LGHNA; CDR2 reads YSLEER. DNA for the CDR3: TGCGCCAGCAGCCAAGCCTTTCAGGGGCACTATAATTCACCCCTCCACTTT. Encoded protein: CASSQAFQGHYNSPLHF.

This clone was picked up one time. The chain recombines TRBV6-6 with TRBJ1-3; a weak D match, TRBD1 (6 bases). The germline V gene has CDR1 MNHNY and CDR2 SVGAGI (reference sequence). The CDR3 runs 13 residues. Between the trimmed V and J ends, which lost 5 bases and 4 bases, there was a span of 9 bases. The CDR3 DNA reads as TGTGCCAGCAGTGGGACAAAAGGAAACACCATATATTTT. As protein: CASSGTKGNTIYF.

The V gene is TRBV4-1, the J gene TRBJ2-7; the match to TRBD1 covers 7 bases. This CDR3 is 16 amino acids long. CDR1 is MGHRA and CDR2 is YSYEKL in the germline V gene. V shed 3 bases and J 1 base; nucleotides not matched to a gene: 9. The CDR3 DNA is TGCGCCAGCAGCCAGGGGTTGACAGGGAAATCCTACGAGCAGTACTTC. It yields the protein CASSQGLTGKSYEQYF.

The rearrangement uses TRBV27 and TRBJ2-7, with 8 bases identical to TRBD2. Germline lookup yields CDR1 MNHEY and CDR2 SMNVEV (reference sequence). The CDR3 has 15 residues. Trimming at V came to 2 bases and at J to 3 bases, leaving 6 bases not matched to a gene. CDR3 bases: TGTGCCAGCAGTTTAAGTTCTAGCGGGTTCTACGAGCAGTACTTC. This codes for CASSLSSSGFYEQYF.

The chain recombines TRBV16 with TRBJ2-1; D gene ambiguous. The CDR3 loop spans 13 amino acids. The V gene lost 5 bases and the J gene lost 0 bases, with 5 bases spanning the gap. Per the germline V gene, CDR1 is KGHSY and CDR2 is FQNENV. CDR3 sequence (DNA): TGTGCCAGCAGCGGTTTCTCCTACAATGAGCAGTTCTTC. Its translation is CASSGFSYNEQFF. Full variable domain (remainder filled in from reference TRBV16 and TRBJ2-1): GEEVAQTPKHLVRGEGQKAKLYCAPIKGHSYVFWYQQVLKNEFKFLISFQNENVFDETGMPKERFSAKCLPNSPCSLEIQATKLEDSAVYFCASSGFSYNEQFFGPGTRLTVL.

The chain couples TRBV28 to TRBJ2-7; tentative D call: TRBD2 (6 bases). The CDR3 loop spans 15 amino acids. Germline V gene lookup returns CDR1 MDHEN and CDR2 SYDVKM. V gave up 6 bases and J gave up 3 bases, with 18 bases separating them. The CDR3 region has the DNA TGTGCCAGCAGCTCGGGACTCTTTAGGTTCTACGAGCAGTACTTC. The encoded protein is CASSSGLFRFYEQYF.

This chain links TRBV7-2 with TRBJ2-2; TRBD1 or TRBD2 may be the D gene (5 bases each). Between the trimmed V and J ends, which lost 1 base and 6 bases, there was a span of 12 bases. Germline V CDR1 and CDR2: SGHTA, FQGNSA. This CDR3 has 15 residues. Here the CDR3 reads CASSLGGPGPGELFF. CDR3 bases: TGTGCCAGCAGCTTAGGAGGTCCGGGGCCCGGGGAGCTGTTTTTT.

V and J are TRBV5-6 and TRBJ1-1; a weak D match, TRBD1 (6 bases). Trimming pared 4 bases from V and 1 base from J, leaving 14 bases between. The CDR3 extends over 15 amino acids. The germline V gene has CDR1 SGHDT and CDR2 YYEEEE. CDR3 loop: CASSRRGAGNTEAFF. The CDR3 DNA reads TGTGCCAGCAGCCGCCGGGGGGCCGGGAACACTGAAGCTTTCTTT.

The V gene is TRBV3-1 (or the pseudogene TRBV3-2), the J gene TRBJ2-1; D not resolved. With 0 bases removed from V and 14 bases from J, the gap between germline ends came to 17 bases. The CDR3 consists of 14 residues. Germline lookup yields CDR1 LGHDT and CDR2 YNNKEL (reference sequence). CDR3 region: CASSQDRVSAKEFF. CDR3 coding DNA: TGTGCCAGCAGCCAAGATCGAGTCTCAGCGAAGGAGTTCTTC.

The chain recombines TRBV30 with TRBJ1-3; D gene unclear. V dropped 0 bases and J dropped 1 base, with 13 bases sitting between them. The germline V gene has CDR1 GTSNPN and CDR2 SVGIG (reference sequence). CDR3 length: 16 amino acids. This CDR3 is CAWSVPSRRSGNTIYF. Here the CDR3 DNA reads TGTGCCTGGAGTGTACCTAGCAGGCGGTCTGGAAACACCATATATTTT.

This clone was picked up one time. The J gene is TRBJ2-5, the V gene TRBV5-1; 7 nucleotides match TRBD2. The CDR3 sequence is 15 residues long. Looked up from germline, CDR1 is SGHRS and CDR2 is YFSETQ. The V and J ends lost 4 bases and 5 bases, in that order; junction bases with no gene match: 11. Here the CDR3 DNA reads TGCGCCAGCAGCCCTGGACTAGGTCCGTGGGAGACCCAGTACTTC. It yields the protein CASSPGLGPWETQYF. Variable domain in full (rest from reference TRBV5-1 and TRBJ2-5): KAGVTQTPRYLIKTRGQQVTLSCSPISGHRSVSWYQQTPGQGLQFLFEYFSETQRNKGNFPGRFSGRQFSNSRSEMNVSTLELGDSALYLCASSPGLGPWETQYFGPGTRLLVL.

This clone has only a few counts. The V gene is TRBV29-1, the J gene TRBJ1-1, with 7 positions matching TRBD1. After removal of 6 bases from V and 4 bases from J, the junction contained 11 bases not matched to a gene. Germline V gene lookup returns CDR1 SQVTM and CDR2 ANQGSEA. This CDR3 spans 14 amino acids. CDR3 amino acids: CSVGRTGDFTEAFF. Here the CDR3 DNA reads TGCAGCGTCGGGAGGACAGGAGATTTCACTGAAGCTTTCTTT.

CDR3 sequence reads: CASTAGTGVYEQYF. Here the CDR3 DNA reads TGTGCCAGCACCGCCGGGACAGGAGTCTACGAGCAGTACTTC. This chain links TRBV6-5 with TRBJ2-7; the match to TRBD1 covers 8 bases. The junction had 8 bases not matched to a gene; V was cut back by 7 bases and J by 3 bases. The CDR3 extends over 14 amino acids. From germline, CDR1 is MNHEY and CDR2 SVGAGI.

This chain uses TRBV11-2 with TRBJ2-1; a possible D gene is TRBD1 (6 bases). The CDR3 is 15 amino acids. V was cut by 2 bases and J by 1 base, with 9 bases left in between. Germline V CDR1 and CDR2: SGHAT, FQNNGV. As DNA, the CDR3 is TGTGCCAGCAGCTTATTAAGGGGGTCCTACAATGAGCAGTTCTTC. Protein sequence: CASSLLRGSYNEQFF.

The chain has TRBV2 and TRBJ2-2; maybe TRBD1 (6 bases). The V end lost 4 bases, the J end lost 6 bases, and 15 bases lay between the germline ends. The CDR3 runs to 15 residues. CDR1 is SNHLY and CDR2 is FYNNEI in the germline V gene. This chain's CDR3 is CASSVEQGRAGELFF. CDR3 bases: TGTGCCAGCAGTGTAGAACAGGGCCGGGCCGGGGAGCTGTTTTTT.

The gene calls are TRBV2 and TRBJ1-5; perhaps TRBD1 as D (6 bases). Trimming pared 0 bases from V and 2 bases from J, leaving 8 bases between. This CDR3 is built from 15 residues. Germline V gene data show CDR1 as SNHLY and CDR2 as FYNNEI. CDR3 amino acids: CASSEAGGGNQPQHF. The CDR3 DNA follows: TGTGCCAGCAGTGAAGCTGGGGGCGGCAATCAGCCCCAGCATTTT.